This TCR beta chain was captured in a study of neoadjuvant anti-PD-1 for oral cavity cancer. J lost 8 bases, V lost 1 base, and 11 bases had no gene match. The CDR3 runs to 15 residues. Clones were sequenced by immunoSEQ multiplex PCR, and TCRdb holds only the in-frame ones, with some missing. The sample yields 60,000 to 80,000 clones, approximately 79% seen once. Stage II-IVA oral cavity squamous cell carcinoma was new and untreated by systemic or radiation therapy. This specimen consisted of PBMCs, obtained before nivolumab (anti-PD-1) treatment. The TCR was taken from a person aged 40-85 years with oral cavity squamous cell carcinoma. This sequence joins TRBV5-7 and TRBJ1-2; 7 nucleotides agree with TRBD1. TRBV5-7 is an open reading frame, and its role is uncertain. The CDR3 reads CASSLSRRQGDGYTF. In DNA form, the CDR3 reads TGTGCCAGCAGCTTGTCGAGGAGACAGGGTGACGGCTACACCTTC.